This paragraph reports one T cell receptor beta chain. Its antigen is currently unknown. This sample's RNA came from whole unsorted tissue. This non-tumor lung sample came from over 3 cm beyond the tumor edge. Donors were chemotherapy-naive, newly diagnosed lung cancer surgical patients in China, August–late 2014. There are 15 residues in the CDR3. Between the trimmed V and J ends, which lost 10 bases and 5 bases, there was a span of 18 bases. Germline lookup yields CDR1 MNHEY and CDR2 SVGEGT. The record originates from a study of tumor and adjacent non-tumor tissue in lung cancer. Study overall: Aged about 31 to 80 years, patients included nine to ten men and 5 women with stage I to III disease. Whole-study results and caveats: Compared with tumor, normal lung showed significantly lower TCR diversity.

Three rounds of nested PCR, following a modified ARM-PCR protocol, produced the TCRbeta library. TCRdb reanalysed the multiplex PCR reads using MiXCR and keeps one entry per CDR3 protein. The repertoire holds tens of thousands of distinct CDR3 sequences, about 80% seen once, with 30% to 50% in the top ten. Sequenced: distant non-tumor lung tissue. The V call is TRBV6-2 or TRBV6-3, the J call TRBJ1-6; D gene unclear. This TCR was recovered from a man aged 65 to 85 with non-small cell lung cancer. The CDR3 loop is CANSPAGKDNSPLHF. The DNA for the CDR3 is TGTGCCAACAGCCCGGCGGGTAAAGATAATTCACCCCTCCACTTT.